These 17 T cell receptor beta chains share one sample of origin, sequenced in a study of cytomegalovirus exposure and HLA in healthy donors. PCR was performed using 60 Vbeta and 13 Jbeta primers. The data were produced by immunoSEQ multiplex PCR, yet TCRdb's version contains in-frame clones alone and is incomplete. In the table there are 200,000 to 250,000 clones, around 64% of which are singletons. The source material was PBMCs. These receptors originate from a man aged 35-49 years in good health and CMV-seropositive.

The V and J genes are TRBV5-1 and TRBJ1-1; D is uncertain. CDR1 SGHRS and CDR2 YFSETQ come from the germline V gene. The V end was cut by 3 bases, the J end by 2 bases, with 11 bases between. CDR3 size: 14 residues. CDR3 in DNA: TGCGCCAGCAGCTACGGGTCCTTAAACACTGAAGCTTTCTTT. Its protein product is CASSYGSLNTEAFF.

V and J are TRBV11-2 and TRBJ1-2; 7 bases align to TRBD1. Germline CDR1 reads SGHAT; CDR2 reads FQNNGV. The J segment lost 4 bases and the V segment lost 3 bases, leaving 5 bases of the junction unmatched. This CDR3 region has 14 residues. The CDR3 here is CASSLFQGVYGYTF. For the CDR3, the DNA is TGTGCCAGCAGCTTGTTCCAGGGGGTCTATGGCTACACCTTC.

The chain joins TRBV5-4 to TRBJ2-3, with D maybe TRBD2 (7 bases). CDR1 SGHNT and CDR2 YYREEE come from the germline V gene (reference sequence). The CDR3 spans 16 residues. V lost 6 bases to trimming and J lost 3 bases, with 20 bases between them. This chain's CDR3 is CASTLGRGAGTDTQYF. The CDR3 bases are TGTGCCAGCACCCTGGGTCGGGGGGCGGGTACAGATACGCAGTATTTT.

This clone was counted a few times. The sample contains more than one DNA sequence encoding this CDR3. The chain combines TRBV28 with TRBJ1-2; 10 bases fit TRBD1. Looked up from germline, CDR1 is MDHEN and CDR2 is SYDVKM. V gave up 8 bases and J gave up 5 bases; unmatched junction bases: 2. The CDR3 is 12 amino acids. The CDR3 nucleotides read TGTGCCAGCCGGACAGGGGGATATGGCTACACCTTC. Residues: CASRTGGYGYTF.

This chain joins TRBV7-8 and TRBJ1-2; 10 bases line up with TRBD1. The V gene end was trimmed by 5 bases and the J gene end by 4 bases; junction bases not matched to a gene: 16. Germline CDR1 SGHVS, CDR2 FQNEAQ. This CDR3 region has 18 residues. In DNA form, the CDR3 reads TGTGCCAGCAGCCCAAGAAGGGACAGGGGAGTCGACATCTATGGCTACACCTTC. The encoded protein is CASSPRRDRGVDIYGYTF.

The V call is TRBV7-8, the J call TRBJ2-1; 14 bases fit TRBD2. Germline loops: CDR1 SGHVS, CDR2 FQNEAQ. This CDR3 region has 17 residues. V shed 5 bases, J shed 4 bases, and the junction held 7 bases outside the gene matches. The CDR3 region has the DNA TGTGCCAGCAGCCCGCGACTAGCGGGGGGGGATTACAATGAGCAGTTCTTC. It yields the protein CASSPRLAGGDYNEQFF.

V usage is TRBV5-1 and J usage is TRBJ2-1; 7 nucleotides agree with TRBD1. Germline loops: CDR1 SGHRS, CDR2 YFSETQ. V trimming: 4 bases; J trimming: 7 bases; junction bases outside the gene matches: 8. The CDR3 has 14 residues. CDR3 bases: TGCGCCAGCAGCCCGGCGACAGGGTGGAATGAGCAGTTCTTC. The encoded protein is CASSPATGWNEQFF.

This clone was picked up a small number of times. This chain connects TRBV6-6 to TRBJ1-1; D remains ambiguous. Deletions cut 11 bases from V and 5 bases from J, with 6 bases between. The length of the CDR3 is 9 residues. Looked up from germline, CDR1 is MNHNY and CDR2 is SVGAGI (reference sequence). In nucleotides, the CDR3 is TGTGCCGCGGGGACTGAAGCTTTCTTT. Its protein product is CAAGTEAFF.

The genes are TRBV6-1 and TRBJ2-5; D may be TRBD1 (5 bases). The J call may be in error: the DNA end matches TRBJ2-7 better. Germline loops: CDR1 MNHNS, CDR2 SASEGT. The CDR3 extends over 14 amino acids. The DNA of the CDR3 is TGTGCCAGCAGTGAGAGACAGAGTTTCTACGAGCAGTACTTC. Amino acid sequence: CASSERQSFYEQYF.

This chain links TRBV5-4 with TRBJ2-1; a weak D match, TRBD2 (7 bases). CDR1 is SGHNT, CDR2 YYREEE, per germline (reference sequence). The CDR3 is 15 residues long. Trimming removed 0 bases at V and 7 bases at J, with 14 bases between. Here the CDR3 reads CASSLDRGAGNEQFF. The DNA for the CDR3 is TGTGCCAGCAGCTTGGACCGGGGGGCGGGTAATGAGCAGTTCTTC.

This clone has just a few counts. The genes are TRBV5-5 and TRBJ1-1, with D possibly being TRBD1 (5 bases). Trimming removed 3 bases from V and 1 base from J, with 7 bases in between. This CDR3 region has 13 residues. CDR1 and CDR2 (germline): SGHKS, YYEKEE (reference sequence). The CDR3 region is CASSWGGNTEAFF. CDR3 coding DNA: TGTGCCAGCAGCTGGGGGGGGAACACTGAAGCTTTCTTT.

CDR3: CASSSDRGSYNEQFF. In nucleotides, the CDR3 is TGTGCCAGCAGCTCGGACAGGGGCTCCTACAATGAGCAGTTCTTC. This chain joins TRBV7-2 and TRBJ2-1, with 9 bases that match TRBD1. The CDR3 totals 15 residues. The germline V gene has CDR1 SGHTA and CDR2 FQGNSA. Losses at the gene ends were 4 bases for V and 0 bases for J; bases not matched to a gene: 1.

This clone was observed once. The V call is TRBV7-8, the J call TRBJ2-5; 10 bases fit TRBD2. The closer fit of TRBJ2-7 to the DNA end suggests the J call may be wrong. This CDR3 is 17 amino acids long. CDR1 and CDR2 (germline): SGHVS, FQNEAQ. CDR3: CASSLYGSGGFSYEQYF. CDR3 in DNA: TGTGCCAGCAGCTTATACGGTAGCGGGGGGTTCTCCTACGAGCAGTACTTC.

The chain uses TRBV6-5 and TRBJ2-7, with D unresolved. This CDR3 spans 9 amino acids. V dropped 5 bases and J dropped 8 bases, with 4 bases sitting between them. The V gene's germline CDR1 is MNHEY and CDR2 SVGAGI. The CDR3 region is CASSGQQYF. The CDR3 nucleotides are TGTGCCAGCAGTGGGCAGCAGTACTTC.

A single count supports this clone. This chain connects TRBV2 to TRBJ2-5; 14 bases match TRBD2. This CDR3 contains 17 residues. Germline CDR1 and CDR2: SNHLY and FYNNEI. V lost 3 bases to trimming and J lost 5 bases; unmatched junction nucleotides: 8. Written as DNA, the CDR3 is TGTGCCAGCAGTGAGCTGACTAGCGGGGGGGCGGAGGAGACCCAGTACTTC. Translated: CASSELTSGGAEETQYF.

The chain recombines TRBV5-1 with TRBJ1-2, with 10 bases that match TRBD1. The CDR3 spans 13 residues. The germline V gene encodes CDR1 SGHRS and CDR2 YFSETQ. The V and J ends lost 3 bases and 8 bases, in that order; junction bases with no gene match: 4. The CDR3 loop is CASSSDRGDGYTF. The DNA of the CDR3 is TGCGCCAGCAGCTCGGACAGGGGGGACGGCTACACCTTC.

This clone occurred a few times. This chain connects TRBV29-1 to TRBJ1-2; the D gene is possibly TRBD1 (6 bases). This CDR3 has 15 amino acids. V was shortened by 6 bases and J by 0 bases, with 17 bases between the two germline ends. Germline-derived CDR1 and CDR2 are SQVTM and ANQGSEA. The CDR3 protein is CSVQRGGASNYGYTF. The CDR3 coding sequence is TGCAGCGTACAACGGGGGGGGGCGTCTAACTATGGCTACACCTTC.